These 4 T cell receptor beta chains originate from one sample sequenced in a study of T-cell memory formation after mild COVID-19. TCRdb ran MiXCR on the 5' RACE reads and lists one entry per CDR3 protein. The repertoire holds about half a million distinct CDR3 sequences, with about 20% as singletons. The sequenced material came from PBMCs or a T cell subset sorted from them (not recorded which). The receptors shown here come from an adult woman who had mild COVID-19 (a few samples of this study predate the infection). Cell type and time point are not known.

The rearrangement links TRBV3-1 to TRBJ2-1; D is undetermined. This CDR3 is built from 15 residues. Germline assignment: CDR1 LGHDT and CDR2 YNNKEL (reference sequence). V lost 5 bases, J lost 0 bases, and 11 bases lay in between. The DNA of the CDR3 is TGTGCCAGCAGCGTGTCCCTGAGCTCCTACAATGAGCAGTTCTTC. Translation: CASSVSLSSYNEQFF.

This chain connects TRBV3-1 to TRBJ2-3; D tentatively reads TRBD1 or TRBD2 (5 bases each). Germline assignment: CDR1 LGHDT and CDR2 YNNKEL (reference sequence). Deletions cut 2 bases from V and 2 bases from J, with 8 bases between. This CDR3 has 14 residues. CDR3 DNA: TGTGCCAGCAGCCAAAGCGGACACACAGATACGCAGTATTTT. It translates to CASSQSGHTDTQYF.

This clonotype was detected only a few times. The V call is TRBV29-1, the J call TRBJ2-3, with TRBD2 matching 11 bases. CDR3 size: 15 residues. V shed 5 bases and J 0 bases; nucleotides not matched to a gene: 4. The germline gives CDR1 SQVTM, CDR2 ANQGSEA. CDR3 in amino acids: CSVTSGRGSTDTQYF. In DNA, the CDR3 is TGCAGCGTTACTAGCGGGAGAGGAAGCACAGATACGCAGTATTTT.

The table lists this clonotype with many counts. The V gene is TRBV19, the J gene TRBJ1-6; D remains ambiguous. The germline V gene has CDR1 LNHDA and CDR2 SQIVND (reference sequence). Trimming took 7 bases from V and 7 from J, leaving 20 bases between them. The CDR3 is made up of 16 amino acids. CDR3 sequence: CASNPARFEGNSPLHF. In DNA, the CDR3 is TGTGCCAGTAACCCGGCCCGTTTCGAAGGGAATTCACCCCTCCACTTT.